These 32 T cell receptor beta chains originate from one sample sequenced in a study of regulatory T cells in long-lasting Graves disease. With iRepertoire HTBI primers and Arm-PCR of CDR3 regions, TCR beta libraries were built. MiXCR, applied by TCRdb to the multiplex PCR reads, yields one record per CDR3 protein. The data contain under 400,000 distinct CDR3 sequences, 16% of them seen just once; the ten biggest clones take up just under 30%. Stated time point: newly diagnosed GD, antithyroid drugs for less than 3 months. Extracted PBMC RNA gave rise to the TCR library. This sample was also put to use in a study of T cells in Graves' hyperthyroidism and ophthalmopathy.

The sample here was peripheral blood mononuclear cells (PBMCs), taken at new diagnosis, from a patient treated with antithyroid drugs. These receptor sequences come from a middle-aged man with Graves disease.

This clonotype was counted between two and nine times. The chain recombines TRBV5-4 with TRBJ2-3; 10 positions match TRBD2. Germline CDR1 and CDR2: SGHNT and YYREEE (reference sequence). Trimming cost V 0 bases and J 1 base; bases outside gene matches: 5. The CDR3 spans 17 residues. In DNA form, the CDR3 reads TGTGCCAGCAGCTTGGCCCCAGCGGGGGGGCGCACAGATACGCAGTATTTT. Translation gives CASSLAPAGGRTDTQYF.

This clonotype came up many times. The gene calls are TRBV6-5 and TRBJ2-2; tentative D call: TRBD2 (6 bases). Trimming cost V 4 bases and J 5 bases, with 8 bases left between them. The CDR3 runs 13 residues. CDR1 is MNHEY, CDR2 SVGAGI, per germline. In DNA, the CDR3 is TGTGCCAGCAGTTCTGGAGGGACCGGGGAGCTGTTTTTT. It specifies CASSSGGTGELFF.

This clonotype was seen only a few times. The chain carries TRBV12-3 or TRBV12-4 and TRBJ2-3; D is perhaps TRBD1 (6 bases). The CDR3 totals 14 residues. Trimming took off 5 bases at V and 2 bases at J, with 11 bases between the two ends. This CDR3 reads CASSPGHLTDTQYF. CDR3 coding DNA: TGTGCCAGCAGTCCGGGACACCTCACAGATACGCAGTATTTT.

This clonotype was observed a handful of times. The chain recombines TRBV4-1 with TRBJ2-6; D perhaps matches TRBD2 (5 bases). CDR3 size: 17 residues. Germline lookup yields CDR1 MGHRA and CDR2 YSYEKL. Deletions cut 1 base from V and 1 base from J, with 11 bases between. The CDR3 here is CASSQGRTPSGANVLTF. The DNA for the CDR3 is TGCGCCAGCAGCCAAGGGAGGACGCCATCTGGGGCCAACGTCCTGACTTTC.

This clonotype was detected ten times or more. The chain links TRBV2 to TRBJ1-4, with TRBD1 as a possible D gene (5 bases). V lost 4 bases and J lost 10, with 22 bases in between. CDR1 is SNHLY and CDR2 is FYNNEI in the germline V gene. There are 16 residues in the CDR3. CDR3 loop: CASSANHRGIDGKLFF. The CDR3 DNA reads TGTGCCAGCAGTGCCAACCACCGGGGGATTGATGGAAAACTGTTTTTT.

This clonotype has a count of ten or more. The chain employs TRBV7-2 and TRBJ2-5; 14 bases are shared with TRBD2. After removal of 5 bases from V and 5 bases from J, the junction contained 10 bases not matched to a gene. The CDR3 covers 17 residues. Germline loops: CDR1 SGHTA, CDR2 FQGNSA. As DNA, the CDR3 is TGTGCCAGCAGCCCTCCCCGACTAGCGGGGGGGCTGGAGACCCAGTACTTC. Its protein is CASSPPRLAGGLETQYF.

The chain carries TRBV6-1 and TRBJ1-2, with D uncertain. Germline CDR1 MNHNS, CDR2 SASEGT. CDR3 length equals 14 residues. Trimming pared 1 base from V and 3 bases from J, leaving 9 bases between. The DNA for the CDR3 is TGTGCCAGCAGTGAAGGGGGTGTCGACTATGGCTACACCTTC. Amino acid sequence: CASSEGGVDYGYTF.

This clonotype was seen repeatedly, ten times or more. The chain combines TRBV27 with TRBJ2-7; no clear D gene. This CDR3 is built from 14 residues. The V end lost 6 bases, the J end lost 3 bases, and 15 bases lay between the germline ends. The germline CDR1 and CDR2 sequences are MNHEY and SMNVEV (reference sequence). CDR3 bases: TGTGCCAGCAGGGGGTCTTTTGCTGACTACGAGCAGTACTTC. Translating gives CASRGSFADYEQYF.

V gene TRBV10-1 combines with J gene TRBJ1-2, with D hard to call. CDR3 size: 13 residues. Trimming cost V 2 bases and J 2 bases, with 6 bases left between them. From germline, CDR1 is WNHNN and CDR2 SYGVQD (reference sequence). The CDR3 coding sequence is TGCGCCAGCAGTGAGACCCTGAACTATGGCTACACCTTC. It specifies CASSETLNYGYTF.

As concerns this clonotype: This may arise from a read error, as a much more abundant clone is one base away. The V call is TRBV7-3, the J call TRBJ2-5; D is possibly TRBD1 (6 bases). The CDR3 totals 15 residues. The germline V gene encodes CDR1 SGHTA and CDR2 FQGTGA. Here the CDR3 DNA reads TGTGCCTGCAGCAAAAGGGGGTGGTCCCAAGAGACCCAGTACTTC. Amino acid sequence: CACSKRGWSQETQYF.

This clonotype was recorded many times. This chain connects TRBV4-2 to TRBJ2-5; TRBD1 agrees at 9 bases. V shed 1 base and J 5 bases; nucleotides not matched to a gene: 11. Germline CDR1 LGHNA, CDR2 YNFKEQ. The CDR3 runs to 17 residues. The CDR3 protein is CASSQVGILGQGETQYF. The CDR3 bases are TGTGCCAGCAGCCAAGTTGGGATCCTTGGACAGGGGGAGACCCAGTACTTC.

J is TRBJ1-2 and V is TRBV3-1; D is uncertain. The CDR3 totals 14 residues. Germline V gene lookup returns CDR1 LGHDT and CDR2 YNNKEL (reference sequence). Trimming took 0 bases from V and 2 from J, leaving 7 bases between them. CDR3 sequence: CASSQEPQNYGYTF. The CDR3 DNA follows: TGTGCCAGCAGCCAAGAACCCCAGAACTATGGCTACACCTTC.

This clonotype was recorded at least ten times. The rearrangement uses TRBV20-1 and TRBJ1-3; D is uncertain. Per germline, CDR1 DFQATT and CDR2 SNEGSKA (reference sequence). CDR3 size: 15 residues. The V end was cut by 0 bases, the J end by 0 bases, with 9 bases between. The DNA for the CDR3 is TGCAGTGCTAGAGATCTGAAAAACTCTGGAAACACCATATATTTT. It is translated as CSARDLKNSGNTIYF.

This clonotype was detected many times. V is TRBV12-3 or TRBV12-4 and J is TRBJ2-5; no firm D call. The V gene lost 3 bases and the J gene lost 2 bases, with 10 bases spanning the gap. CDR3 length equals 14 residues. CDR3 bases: TGTGCCAGCAGTTTTTTCCGGACGCAAGAGACCCAGTACTTC. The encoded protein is CASSFFRTQETQYF.

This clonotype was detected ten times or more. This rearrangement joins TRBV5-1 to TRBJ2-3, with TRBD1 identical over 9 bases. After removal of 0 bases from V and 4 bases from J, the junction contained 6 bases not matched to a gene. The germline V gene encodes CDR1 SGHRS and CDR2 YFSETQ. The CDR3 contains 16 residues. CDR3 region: CASSLAGTGHADTQYF. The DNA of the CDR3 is TGCGCCAGCAGCTTGGCCGGGACAGGGCACGCAGATACGCAGTATTTT.

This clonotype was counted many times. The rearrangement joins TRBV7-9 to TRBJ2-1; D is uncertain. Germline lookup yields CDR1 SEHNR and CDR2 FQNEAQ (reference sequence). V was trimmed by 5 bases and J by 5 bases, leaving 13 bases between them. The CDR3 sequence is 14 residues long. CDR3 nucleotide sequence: TGTGCCAGCAGCGGGCACGGACGGGACAATGAGCAGTTCTTC. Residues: CASSGHGRDNEQFF.

The DNA for the CDR3 is TGTGCCAGCAGTTACTCTAACGGGGGCACGTTTACTGAAGCTTTCTTT. Residues: CASSYSNGGTFTEAFF. The rearrangement links TRBV6-5 to TRBJ1-1; weak D call: TRBD1 (6 bases). Trimming left V 0 bases short and J 5 bases short, with 16 bases between. The CDR3 is 16 amino acids. Germline V gene data show CDR1 as MNHEY and CDR2 as SVGAGI.

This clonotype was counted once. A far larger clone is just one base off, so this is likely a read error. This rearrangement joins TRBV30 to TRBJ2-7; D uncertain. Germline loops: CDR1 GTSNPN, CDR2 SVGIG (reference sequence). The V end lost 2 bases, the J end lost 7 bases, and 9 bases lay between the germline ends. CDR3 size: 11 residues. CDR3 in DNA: TGTGCCTGGAGTCGTCAACGTGAGCAGTACTTC. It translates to CAWSRQREQYF.

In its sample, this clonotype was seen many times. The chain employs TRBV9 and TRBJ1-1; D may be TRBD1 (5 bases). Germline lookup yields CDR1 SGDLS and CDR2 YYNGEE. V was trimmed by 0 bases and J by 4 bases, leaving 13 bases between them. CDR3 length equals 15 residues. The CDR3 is CASSVGQGWSTEAFF. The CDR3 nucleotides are TGTGCCAGCAGCGTAGGTCAGGGTTGGAGCACTGAAGCTTTCTTT.

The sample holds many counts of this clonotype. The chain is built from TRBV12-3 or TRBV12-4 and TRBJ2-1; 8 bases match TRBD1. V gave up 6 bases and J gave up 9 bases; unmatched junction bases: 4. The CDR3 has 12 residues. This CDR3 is CASRQGGSEQFF. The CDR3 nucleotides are TGTGCCAGCAGACAGGGGGGAAGTGAGCAGTTCTTC.

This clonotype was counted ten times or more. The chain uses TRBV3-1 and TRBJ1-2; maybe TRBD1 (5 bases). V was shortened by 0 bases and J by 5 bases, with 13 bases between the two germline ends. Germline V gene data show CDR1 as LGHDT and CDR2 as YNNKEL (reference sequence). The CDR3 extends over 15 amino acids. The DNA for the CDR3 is TGTGCCAGCAGCCAAGATACCACAGGAGCATATGGCTACACCTTC. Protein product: CASSQDTTGAYGYTF.

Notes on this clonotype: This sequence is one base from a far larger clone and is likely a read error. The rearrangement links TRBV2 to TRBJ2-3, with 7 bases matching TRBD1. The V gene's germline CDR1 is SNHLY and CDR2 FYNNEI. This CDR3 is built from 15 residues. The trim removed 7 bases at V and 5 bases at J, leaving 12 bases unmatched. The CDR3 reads CASTGQAARGDTQYF. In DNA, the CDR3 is TGTGCCAGCACCGGACAGGCAGCCCGGGGAGATACGCAGTATTTT.

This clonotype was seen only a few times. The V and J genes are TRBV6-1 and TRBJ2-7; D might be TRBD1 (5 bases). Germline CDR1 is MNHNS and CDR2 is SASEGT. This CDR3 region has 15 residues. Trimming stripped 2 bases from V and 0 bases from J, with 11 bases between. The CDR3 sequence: CASSERGFSSYEQYF. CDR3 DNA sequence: TGTGCCAGCAGTGAAAGGGGTTTTAGCTCCTACGAGCAGTACTTC.

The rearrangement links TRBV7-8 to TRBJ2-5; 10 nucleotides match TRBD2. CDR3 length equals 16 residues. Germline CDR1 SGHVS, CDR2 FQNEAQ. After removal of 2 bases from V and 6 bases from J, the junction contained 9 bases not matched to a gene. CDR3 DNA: TGTGCCAGCAGCTTACGGGCCAGCGGGGGGGCACAGACCCAGTACTTC. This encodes CASSLRASGGAQTQYF.

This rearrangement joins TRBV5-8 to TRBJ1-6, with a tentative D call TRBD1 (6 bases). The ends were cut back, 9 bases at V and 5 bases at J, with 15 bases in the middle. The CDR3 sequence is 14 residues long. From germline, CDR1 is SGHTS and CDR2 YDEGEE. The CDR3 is CANPGVFDNSPLHF. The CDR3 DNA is TGTGCCAATCCAGGGGTTTTCGATAATTCACCCCTCCACTTT.

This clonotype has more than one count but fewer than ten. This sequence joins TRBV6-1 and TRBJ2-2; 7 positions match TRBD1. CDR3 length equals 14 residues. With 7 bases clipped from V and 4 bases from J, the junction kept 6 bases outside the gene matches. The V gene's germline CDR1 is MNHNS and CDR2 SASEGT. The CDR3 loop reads CASNRNRGTGELFF. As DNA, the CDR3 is TGTGCCAGCAACCGCAACAGGGGCACCGGGGAGCTGTTTTTT.

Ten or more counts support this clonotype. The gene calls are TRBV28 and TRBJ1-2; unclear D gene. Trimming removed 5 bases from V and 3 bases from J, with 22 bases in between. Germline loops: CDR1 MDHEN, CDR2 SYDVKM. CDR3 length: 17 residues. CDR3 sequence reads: CASSLPDTPKLHYGYTF. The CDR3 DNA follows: TGTGCCAGCAGTCTACCTGACACCCCGAAGCTTCACTATGGCTACACCTTC.

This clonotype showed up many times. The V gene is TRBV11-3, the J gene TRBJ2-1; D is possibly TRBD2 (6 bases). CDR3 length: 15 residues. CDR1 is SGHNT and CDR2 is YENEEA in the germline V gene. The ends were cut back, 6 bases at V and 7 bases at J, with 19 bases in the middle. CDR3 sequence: CASSLQTGVLNEQFF. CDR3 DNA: TGTGCCAGCAGTTTACAAACGGGGGTTTTAAATGAGCAGTTCTTC.

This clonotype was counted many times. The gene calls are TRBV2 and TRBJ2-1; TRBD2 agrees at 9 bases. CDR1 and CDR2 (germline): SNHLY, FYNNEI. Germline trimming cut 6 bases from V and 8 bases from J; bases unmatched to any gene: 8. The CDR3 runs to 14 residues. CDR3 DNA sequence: TGTGCCAGCAGGTTTAGCGGGGGTTTGGATGAGCAGTTCTTC. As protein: CASRFSGGLDEQFF.

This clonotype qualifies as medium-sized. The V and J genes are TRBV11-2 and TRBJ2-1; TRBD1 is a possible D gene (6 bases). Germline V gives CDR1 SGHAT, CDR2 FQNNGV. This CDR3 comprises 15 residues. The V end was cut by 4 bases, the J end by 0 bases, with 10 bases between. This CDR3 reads CASSSTGYSYNEQFF. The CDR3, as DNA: TGTGCCAGCAGCTCAACAGGGTACTCCTACAATGAGCAGTTCTTC.

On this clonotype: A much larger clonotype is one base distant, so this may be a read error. CDR3 sequence (DNA): TGTGCCAGCAGTGACAAGCCTCAGGAACACATTCAGTACTTC. This codes for CASSDKPQEHIQYF. V gene TRBV6-1 combines with J gene TRBJ2-4; D is unresolved. Trimming took 3 bases from V and 8 from J, leaving 14 bases between them. This CDR3 comprises 14 residues. Per germline, CDR1 MNHNS and CDR2 SASEGT.

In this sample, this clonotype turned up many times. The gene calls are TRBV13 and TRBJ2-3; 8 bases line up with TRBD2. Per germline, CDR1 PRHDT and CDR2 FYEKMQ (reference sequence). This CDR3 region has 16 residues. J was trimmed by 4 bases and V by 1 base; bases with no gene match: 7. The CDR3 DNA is TGTGCCAGCAGCTTAGTACCGGGGGGGCGGGCAGATACGCAGTATTTT. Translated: CASSLVPGGRADTQYF.